This TCR beta chain was sequenced during a study of T cells in Graves' hyperthyroidism and ophthalmopathy (dated by TCRdb to between 2017 and 2020). At the level of the whole study: Peripheral blood was collected at initial diagnosis, before any treatment. To identify TCR V-J signatures that set the groups apart, the researchers used a discovery cohort of 100 patients, made up of fewer than 50 with Graves' ophthalmopathy and approximately 57 with stable Graves' hyperthyroidism. An independent validation cohort of fewer than 20 hyperthyroidism patients and 17 patients who later progressed to ophthalmopathy tested prospective prediction of ophthalmopathy. The roughly 100 discovery patients were randomly divided into training and test sets at a 7:3 ratio. In more than 5 Graves' hyperthyroidism patients, the study also compared T-cell repertoires from thyroid tissue with T-cell repertoires from blood. Once sampling was done, hyperthyroidism patients were given methimazole at a starting dose of 30 mg daily, whereas ophthalmopathy patients were given high-dose intravenous methylprednisolone. The paper describes TCR Vbeta CDR3 sequencing of fewer than 150 peripheral blood samples, made up of roughly 40 ophthalmopathy patients, approximately 73 hyperthyroidism patients and some 17 progressor patients.

Hyperthyroidism patients were aged 18 to 65 years and newly diagnosed, with disease duration of less than 2 months. Patients with uncontrolled infections, other autoimmune diseases, pregnancy or lactation were excluded. Clinical symptoms, serum thyroxine and TRAb, thyroid ultrasound, and orbital computed tomography formed the basis for the diagnoses. Blood from progressor patients was drawn when they were first diagnosed with hyperthyroidism, before any ophthalmopathy symptoms appeared. PBMCs were isolated from 7.5 to 10 ml of fresh peripheral blood by Ficoll-Paque density gradient centrifugation. Progressor patients were initially diagnosed with Graves' hyperthyroidism and developed ophthalmopathy during follow-up. Total RNA was extracted with Trizol reagent, and quality was checked on an Agilent 2100 Bioanalyzer. The TCR beta CDR3 regions were amplified from RNA transcripts. The TCR CDR3 was subjected to a first round of RT-PCR using the HTBI primer set and the Qiagen OneStep RT-PCR kit. A second multiplex PCR round built the libraries, followed by size selection and purification. The libraries were sequenced on an Illumina HiSeq2000 using paired-end 100 bp reads. The authors processed their data as follows. Raw data were processed with SOAPnuke, discarding reads with adapters, uncalled bases, mean Phred below 15, or no exact constant-primer or identifier match. COPE v1.2.5 was used to merge high-quality paired reads, and clonotypes were defined as unique nucleotide sequences. MiTCR v1.1 was used to align clonotypes to the IMGT TRBV, TRBD and TRBJ reference segments. The analysis included only V-J combinations with a frequency above 0.0001, which together covered more than 98% of the repertoires. The TCS score was defined as F50 (clonal expansion) divided by E x V (chaos), with BLOSUM62-based TCRdist calculated between CDR3 peptides within each V-J. Welch's t-statistics and random forest reduced approximately 520 V-J features to about 13, which were used in a naive Bayes classifier (R e1071). TCRdb applied fastp at Q25 and MiXCR to the public reads, then kept only in-frame beta chains. Each CDR3 protein appears once, grouped with its most common genes and DNA. None of the V and J calls come from the authors' own analysis; TCRdb made them. In this sample the table shows 280,000 or so distinct CDR3 sequences, roughly 15% of which occur a single time. Of the sample, about 30% falls within the top ten clones.

A word on this clonotype: It lacks a known antigen. The junction departs from the called germline gene at one end, perhaps through a read error.

Overall study results and their limits: In cross-validation, a model built on a 13 V-J signature told ophthalmopathy apart from stable hyperthyroidism with 85% to 90% sensitivity and roughly 81% specificity, and in testing the same model reached 80%/75%. In validation, the model predicted progression to ophthalmopathy with 60% to 71% sensitivity and roughly 75% specificity, a median of around 6.6 months before onset. Most expanded thyroid clonotypes (frequency above 0.001) were also detected in blood, suggesting blood repertoires may reflect thyroid immune responses. Sample size was not statistically predetermined, and blinding of investigators to group allocation was not performed.

The germline V gene (reference sequence) supplies CDR1 SSHAT and CDR2 FNYEAQ. The CDR3 sequence holds 15 residues, the cysteine and phenylalanine included. The read is trimmed to its CDR3 DNA, 45 bases read in frame from base 1. Here the chain combines TRBV7-7 and TRBJ2-1; TRBD2 agrees with 14 junctional bases. Sequencing was performed on blood. The source of this sequence is a woman aged 45-60 years with Graves' hyperthyroidism that later progressed to Graves' ophthalmopathy. The sequenced DNA is TGTGCTAGCAGCGAGGGACTAGCGGGAGTTCGGGAGCAGTTCTTC. Translated, this is CASSEGLAGVREQFF. With all but the CDR3 taken from the reference TRBV7-7 and TRBJ2-1 genes, the full variable domain is: GAGVSQSPRYKVTKRGQDVTLRCDPISSHATLYWYQQALGQGPEFLTYFNYEAQPDKSGLPSDRFSAERPEGSISTLTIQRTEQRDSAMYRCASSEGLAGVREQFFGPGTRLTVL.